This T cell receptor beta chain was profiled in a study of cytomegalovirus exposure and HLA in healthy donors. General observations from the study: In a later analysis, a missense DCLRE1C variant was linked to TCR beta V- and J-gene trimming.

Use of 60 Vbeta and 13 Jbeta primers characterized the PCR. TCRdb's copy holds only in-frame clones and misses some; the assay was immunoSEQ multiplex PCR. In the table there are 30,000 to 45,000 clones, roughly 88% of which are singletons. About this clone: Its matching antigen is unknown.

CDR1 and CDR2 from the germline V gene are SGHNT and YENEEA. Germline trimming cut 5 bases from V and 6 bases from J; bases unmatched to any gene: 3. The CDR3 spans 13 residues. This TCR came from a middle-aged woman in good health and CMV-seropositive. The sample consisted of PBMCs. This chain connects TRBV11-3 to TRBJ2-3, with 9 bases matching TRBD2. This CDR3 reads CASSGGLADTQYF. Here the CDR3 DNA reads TGTGCCAGCAGCGGCGGACTAGCGGATACGCAGTATTTT.